This T cell receptor beta chain was recorded in a study of shared T cell receptors in the human thymus. V was clipped by 4 bases and J by 5 bases; unmatched bases: 6. Germline loops: CDR1 LNHDA, CDR2 SQIVND (reference sequence). CDR3 length: 16 amino acids. Only in-frame clones appear in the TCRdb table, and some are missing; sequencing was by immunoSEQ multiplex PCR. The sample contains hundreds of thousands of clones, approximately 89% of which appear only once. These records were also assigned to another study, of human thymus T cells. That study adds: Thymic and blood repertoires appeared to carry a bias in their V and J gene usage.

The chain couples TRBV19 to TRBJ2-5; the match to TRBD2 covers 14 bases. The clonotype was recovered from a boy younger than two with a congenital heart defect. The specimen sequenced was thymocytes. CDR3 amino acids: CASSNPGLAGVETQYF. In DNA form, the CDR3 reads TGTGCCAGTAGTAACCCGGGACTAGCGGGGGTTGAGACCCAGTACTTC.